Presented here are 12 T cell receptor beta chains from one specimen sequenced in a study of graft-versus-host responses after intestinal transplantation. Here immunoSEQ multiplex PCR was the method, and the copy in TCRdb shows in-frame clones only, minus some. The repertoire holds 80,000 to 100,000 clones, 92% seen once, with around 0.067% in the top ten. Which antigens these TCRs recognize remains unknown. Sequences were derived from unstimulated CD8+ T cells sorted from spleen or lymph node cells, sampled before transplant. Source of these receptors: a human donor who was the organ donor for an intestinal transplant.

The rearrangement uses TRBV28 and TRBJ1-5; D might be TRBD1 (6 bases). The CDR3 is 12 residues long. Germline CDR1 is MDHEN and CDR2 is SYDVKM. The V gene lost 5 bases and the J gene lost 6 bases, with 8 bases spanning the gap. The CDR3 DNA sequence: TGTGCCAGCAGTACAGGGACTCAGCCCCAGCATTTT. Translated: CASSTGTQPQHF.

The rearrangement joins TRBV13 to TRBJ1-1, with TRBD1 matching 7 bases. J was trimmed by 0 bases and V by 1 base; bases with no gene match: 17. Germline V gives CDR1 PRHDT, CDR2 FYEKMQ (reference sequence). CDR3 size: 20 residues. CDR3 protein: CASSLASPGTAYRVNTEAFF. The CDR3 bases are TGTGCCAGCAGCTTAGCCTCACCCGGGACAGCTTATCGAGTGAACACTGAAGCTTTCTTT.

The CDR3 loop reads CASSPTDRNYEQYF. CDR3 DNA: TGTGCCAGCAGCCCCACGGACAGGAATTACGAGCAGTACTTC. The chain links TRBV7-9 to TRBJ2-7; 7 nucleotides align to TRBD1. Germline loops: CDR1 SEHNR, CDR2 FQNEAQ (reference sequence). This CDR3 is built from 14 residues. V shed 5 bases, J shed 4 bases, and the junction held 8 bases outside the gene matches.

The chain joins TRBV7-9 to TRBJ1-1; D remains unclear. V lost 5 bases and J 1 base, leaving 8 bases between the germline ends. Germline V gene data show CDR1 as SEHNR and CDR2 as FQNEAQ (reference sequence). CDR3 length equals 13 residues. The CDR3 loop reads CASSPYGNTEAFF. The CDR3 region has the DNA TGTGCCAGCAGCCCATACGGGAACACTGAAGCTTTCTTT.

This clone has a single count. The sample has other DNA sequences that encode this CDR3 too. This chain uses TRBV11-3 with TRBJ2-7; 8 nucleotides line up with TRBD2. V was pared by 5 bases and J by 4 bases, with 10 bases of the junction left unmatched. The CDR3 has 15 residues. CDR1 SGHNT and CDR2 YENEEA come from the germline V gene. CDR3 sequence (DNA): TGTGCCAGCAGCCTATTGAGCGGGAGTGGGTACGAGCAGTACTTC. It codes for CASSLLSGSGYEQYF.

The rearrangement uses TRBV4-2 and TRBJ2-3, with 8 positions matching TRBD2. The germline V gene encodes CDR1 LGHNA and CDR2 YNFKEQ. V lost 4 bases to trimming and J lost 2 bases; unmatched junction nucleotides: 8. This CDR3 has 16 residues. CDR3 DNA sequence: TGTGCCAGCAGCCTAGAGGTAGCGGGGTACACAGATACGCAGTATTTT. Residues: CASSLEVAGYTDTQYF.

The V gene is TRBV6-5, the J gene TRBJ2-6, with 7 bases fitting TRBD1. The CDR3 totals 15 residues. V shed 6 bases and J 4 bases; nucleotides not matched to a gene: 6. CDR1 and CDR2 (germline): MNHEY, SVGAGI. The CDR3 DNA is TGTGCCAGCAGCACAGGGGCGACCGGGGCCAACGTCCTGACTTTC. It is translated as CASSTGATGANVLTF.

This clone was picked up one time. V gene TRBV10-2 combines with J gene TRBJ2-1, with 7 bases matching TRBD1. The CDR3 loop spans 16 amino acids. Germline V gives CDR1 WSHSY, CDR2 SAAADI. The junction had 10 bases not matched to a gene; V was cut back by 8 bases and J by 0 bases. In DNA form, the CDR3 reads TGCGCCAGCGAGGATCCGAAGGGGGCCTCCTACAATGAGCAGTTCTTC. Protein sequence: CASEDPKGASYNEQFF.

This clone was seen only a few times. CDR3 sequence: CASSRFREVGSPLHF. The DNA of the CDR3 is TGTGCCAGCAGCCGATTCAGGGAGGTGGGTTCACCCCTCCACTTT. The gene calls are TRBV6-6 and TRBJ1-6, with D maybe TRBD1 (5 bases). The CDR3 is 15 amino acids. Germline V gene lookup returns CDR1 MNHNY and CDR2 SVGAGI (reference sequence). The germline V and J ends were trimmed by 6 bases and 9 bases, with 18 bases remaining between them.

The chain recombines TRBV15 with TRBJ1-2; 7 bases are shared with TRBD1. CDR1 is LNHNV and CDR2 is YYDKDF in the germline V gene (reference sequence). The CDR3 contains 16 residues. The V and J ends lost 5 bases and 1 base, in that order; junction bases with no gene match: 10. This chain's CDR3 is CATSGRQGPYNYGYTF. Written as DNA, the CDR3 is TGTGCCACCAGCGGTAGACAGGGCCCCTATAACTATGGCTACACCTTC.

This chain uses TRBV28 with TRBJ2-7; a weak D match, TRBD1 (5 bases). Germline loops: CDR1 MDHEN, CDR2 SYDVKM. V lost 8 bases to trimming and J lost 7 bases, with 24 bases between them. This CDR3 region has 15 residues. The chain's CDR3 is CASHEEQGSFWEQYF. CDR3 nucleotides: TGTGCCAGCCATGAGGAGCAGGGATCATTTTGGGAGCAGTACTTC.

The rearrangement links TRBV7-8 to TRBJ2-7; D is unresolved. The length of the CDR3 is 15 residues. Germline V CDR1 and CDR2: SGHVS, FQNEAQ. V shed 5 bases and J shed 7 bases, with 21 bases lying between them. The CDR3 bases are TGTGCCAGCAGCCAAGTCCACGTGGTCCGCGAGGAGCAGTACTTC. This sequence encodes CASSQVHVVREEQYF. The full variable domain, rest sourced from reference TRBV7-8 and TRBJ2-7, is GAGVSQSPRYKVAKRGQDVALRCDPISGHVSLFWYQQALGQGPEFLTYFQNEAQLDKSGLPSDRFFAERPEGSVSTLKIQRTQQEDSAVYLCASSQVHVVREEQYFGPGTRLTVT.